The entry below describes one T cell receptor beta chain. These data are taken from a study of blood T cell repertoires in COVID-19. The repertoire was sequenced with immunoSEQ multiplex PCR; TCRdb's copy has only in-frame clones and lacks some. In the table there are about 310,000 clones, about nine tenths of which are singletons. The receptor's source is a man aged 50-60 years with active or convalescent COVID-19. What was sequenced was peripheral blood.

Written as DNA, the CDR3 is TGTGCCAGCAGCCAGGGACAGGAAAGAACTAACTATGGCTACACCTTC. Translated: CASSQGQERTNYGYTF. V usage is TRBV4-2 and J usage is TRBJ1-2, with TRBD1 matching over 8 bases. With 3 bases clipped from V and 0 bases from J, the junction kept 6 bases outside the gene matches. The germline V gene has CDR1 LGHNA and CDR2 YNFKEQ. The CDR3 has 16 residues.